These T cell receptor beta chains were read from a single sample in a study of blood T cell repertoires in COVID-19. Data came from immunoSEQ multiplex PCR; TCRdb stores just in-frame clones and leaves some out. The sample includes around 77,000 clones, about nine tenths seen only once; the top ten take about a tenth. The specimen was peripheral blood. The receptor set was obtained from a man aged 65 to 85 with active or convalescent COVID-19. The CDR3 runs from the conserved cysteine through the conserved F or W. A D gene is named only where the DNA matches it firmly. For some rows the clone size is stated as once, few or many, or as a class when expanded; others skip it.

V	size	D	J	CDR3	DNA
TRBV19	few	-	TRBJ2-6	CASSSTAGPVLTF	TGTGCCAGTAGTAGTACTGCCGGTCCCGTCCTGACTTTC
TRBV11-2	-	-	TRBJ1-6	CASSLRTASPLHF	TGTGCCAGCAGCTTAAGGACAGCTTCACCCCTCCACTTT
TRBV28	-	TRBD1	TRBJ1-1	CASSSTGMNTEAFF	TGTGCCAGCAGTTCGACAGGGATGAACACTGAAGCTTTCTTT
TRBV14	-	-	TRBJ1-6	CASSQARRPSPLHF	TGTGCCAGCAGCCAAGCCCGGCGGCCTTCACCCCTCCACTTT
TRBV3-1/TRBV3-2	-	-	TRBJ2-2	CASSQDMADTGELFF	TGTGCCAGCAGCCAAGATATGGCGGACACCGGGGAGCTGTTTTTT
TRBV15	-	TRBD2	TRBJ2-2	CATSPAGDAGELFF	TGTGCCACCAGCCCCGCGGGAGACGCCGGGGAGCTGTTTTTT
TRBV10-3	-	TRBD2	TRBJ2-7	CAIRDPGGHEQYF	TGTGCCATCAGGGACCCGGGGGGGCACGAGCAGTACTTC
TRBV30	-	TRBD1	TRBJ1-6	CAWGLGQSFALHF	TGTGCCTGGGGACTGGGACAGTCTTTCGCCCTCCACTTT
TRBV7-2	-	-	TRBJ1-1	CASGPQGRTEAFF	TGTGCCAGCGGCCCCCAGGGTAGAACTGAAGCTTTCTTT
TRBV7-2	-	TRBD2	TRBJ2-1	CASSSLAGGYNEQFF	TGTGCCAGCAGTTCCCTCGCGGGAGGTTACAATGAGCAGTTCTTC
TRBV10-2	-	TRBD2	TRBJ2-7	CASSERTSGTYEQYF	TGCGCCAGCAGTGAGAGGACTAGCGGCACCTACGAGCAGTACTTC
TRBV27	-	TRBD1	TRBJ1-1	CASSSTGDTEAFF	TGTGCCAGCAGTTCGACAGGGGACACTGAAGCTTTCTTT
TRBV5-1	-	-	TRBJ2-3	CASSFWATTDTQYF	TGCGCCAGCAGCTTCTGGGCCACCACAGATACGCAGTATTTT
TRBV10-2	-	TRBD1	TRBJ2-1	CASSVHRGNEQFF	TGCGCCAGCAGCGTTCACAGGGGAAATGAGCAGTTCTTC
TRBV7-3	-	-	TRBJ2-2	CASSHIYGLSPGELFF	TGTGCCAGCAGCCATATCTATGGGCTCTCCCCCGGGGAGCTGTTTTTT
TRBV6-5	-	TRBD1	TRBJ2-1	CASSYTGTGRYNEQFF	TGTGCCAGCAGTTACACCGGGACAGGGAGGTACAATGAGCAGTTCTTC
TRBV4-1	-	TRBD2	TRBJ2-1	CASSHGPGLAVNNEQFF	TGCGCCAGCAGCCACGGCCCGGGACTAGCGGTCAACAATGAGCAGTTCTTC
TRBV19	-	TRBD2	TRBJ2-6	CASRLAGGGGANVLTF	TGTGCCAGTAGGCTAGCGGGAGGTGGTGGGGCCAACGTCCTGACTTTC
TRBV6-1	-	TRBD1	TRBJ1-5	CASSDFRGHDQPQHF	TGTGCCAGCAGTGATTTTAGGGGGCATGATCAGCCCCAGCATTTT
TRBV12-3/TRBV12-4	once	-	TRBJ2-5	CASSSQTGGTQYF	TGTGCCAGCAGTTCACAGACTGGAGGGACCCAGTACTTC
TRBV6-1	-	-	TRBJ1-2	CASSEARGYGYTF	TGTGCCAGCAGTGAAGCTCGCGGCTATGGCTACACCTTC
TRBV7-2	-	-	TRBJ2-7	CASSHREGPYEQYF	TGTGCCAGCAGCCACCGGGAAGGGCCCTACGAGCAGTACTTC
TRBV2	-	-	TRBJ2-2	CASRAAGGTNTGELFF	TGTGCCAGCAGGGCCGCAGGGGGGACGAACACCGGGGAGCTGTTTTTT
TRBV6-6	-	TRBD2	TRBJ2-7	CASSPRGLAGDVVSEQYF	TGTGCCAGCAGTCCCCGGGGACTAGCGGGAGATGTGGTGTCCGAGCAGTACTTC
TRBV5-1	once	TRBD1	TRBJ1-1	CASSWTGTNTEAFF	TGCGCCAGCAGCTGGACAGGGACTAACACTGAAGCTTTCTTT
TRBV30	-	-	TRBJ2-1	CAWVRVGNEQFF	TGTGCCTGGGTGAGGGTAGGCAATGAGCAGTTCTTC
TRBV7-2	-	-	TRBJ2-7	CASSLGGTVYEQYF	TGTGCCAGCAGCTTAGGCGGGACAGTCTACGAGCAGTACTTC